A single sample gave rise to the 29 T cell receptor beta chains below, sequenced in a study of monozygotic twins with inflammatory bowel disease. TCRdb re-called the 5' RACE reads and gives one entry per CDR3 protein, without DNA. Here the sample table reports approximately 200,000 distinct CDR3 sequences. Source material: blood. These receptors were collected from a human donor with ulcerative colitis or Crohn's disease, or a healthy co-twin of an affected twin (not recorded which).

The chain is built from TRBV2 and TRBJ1-4. Germline V gives CDR1 SNHLY, CDR2 FYNNEI. The CDR3 loop spans 14 amino acids. CDR3: CASSPSSTNEKLFF.

The gene calls are TRBV20-1 and TRBJ1-1; TCRdb names TRBD1, which stays unverified in the absence of DNA. The CDR3 contains 12 residues. Germline V gene lookup returns CDR1 DFQATT and CDR2 SNEGSKA (reference sequence). The CDR3 is CSSYRGNTEAFF.

This rearrangement joins TRBV4-1 to TRBJ1-4; TCRdb calls TRBD1, which cannot be checked without DNA. This CDR3 has 17 amino acids. Germline lookup yields CDR1 MGHRA and CDR2 YSYEKL. The CDR3 is CASSQDGGSRDLEKLFF.

This chain joins TRBV4-2 and TRBJ2-5; TCRdb outputs TRBD1, but without DNA this stays unchecked. The CDR3 runs 15 residues. Germline V lookup: CDR1 LGHNA, CDR2 YNFKEQ. The CDR3 region is CASSQVGGASETQYF.

The chain combines TRBV18 with TRBJ1-2; TCRdb returns TRBD1, unconfirmable since there is no DNA. Per the germline V gene, CDR1 is KGHSH and CDR2 is LQKENI. CDR3 size: 15 residues. The CDR3 loop reads CASSHAGTPNYGYTF.

The rearrangement uses TRBV5-1 and TRBJ2-5; the D call of TRBD2 rests on TCRdb alone, since no DNA is present to check it. Germline V gene sequence: CDR1 SGHRS, CDR2 YFSETQ. The CDR3 sequence is 14 residues long. CDR3 protein: CASSLGSGGETQYF.

The chain links TRBV3-1 to TRBJ1-6. This CDR3 region has 15 residues. CDR1 is LGHDT, CDR2 YNNKEL, per germline (reference sequence). Here the CDR3 reads CASSQDPGFDSPLHF. The full variable domain, its missing parts supplied by reference TRBV3-1 and TRBJ1-6, is DTAVSQTPKYLVTQMGNDKSIKCEQNLGHDTMYWYKQDSKKFLKIMFSYNNKELIINETVPNRFSPKSPDKAHLNLHINSLELGDSAVYFCASSQDPGFDSPLHFGNGTRLTVT.

V usage is TRBV6-5 and J usage is TRBJ1-1. The CDR3 is 15 residues long. In germline, CDR1 is MNHEY, CDR2 SVGAGI. CDR3 loop: CASSYQEGGRTEAFF.

This CDR3 is CASSLVVGTASYEQYF. The rearrangement links TRBV5-1 to TRBJ2-7; the D gene TCRdb calls, TRBD1, cannot be checked with no DNA. In germline, CDR1 is SGHRS, CDR2 YFSETQ. CDR3 size: 16 residues.

The chain has TRBV20-1 and TRBJ1-1. The CDR3 spans 15 residues. Germline lookup yields CDR1 DFQATT and CDR2 SNEGSKA (reference sequence). The CDR3 reads CSARVSGRVSTEAFF.

The genes are TRBV7-2 and TRBJ2-7; TCRdb's D gene call, TRBD1, goes unchecked for lack of DNA. This CDR3 comprises 15 residues. The germline V gene has CDR1 SGHTA and CDR2 FQGNSA. The CDR3 loop is CASTIMTGPSYEQYF.

The rearrangement links TRBV7-3 to TRBJ2-5; TCRdb's D call, TRBD2, is unchecked because there is no DNA. The CDR3 spans 17 residues. Germline V gene lookup returns CDR1 SGHTA and CDR2 FQGTGA. CDR3 amino acids: CASSSPVLAGGRETQYF.

V is TRBV11-2 and J is TRBJ2-3; as DNA is missing, the TRBD2 call by TCRdb cannot be tested. This CDR3 has 16 residues. The germline gives CDR1 SGHAT, CDR2 FQNNGV. The CDR3 protein is CASSIGTAVGTDTQYF.

The chain is built from TRBV20-1 and TRBJ1-3. The germline CDR1 and CDR2 sequences are DFQATT and SNEGSKA (reference sequence). The CDR3 consists of 15 residues. CDR3 sequence: CSARDFGEWGNTIYF.

The chain is built from TRBV3-1 and TRBJ2-5; TCRdb indicates TRBD1, and absent DNA this call remains unverified. Looked up from germline, CDR1 is LGHDT and CDR2 is YNNKEL (reference sequence). The CDR3 runs to 16 residues. CDR3 amino acids: CASSHPLKRGKETQYF.

The rearrangement links TRBV12-3 or TRBV12-4 to TRBJ1-6; TCRdb's D gene call, TRBD1, goes unchecked for lack of DNA. The CDR3 spans 14 residues. The CDR3: CASSGTGANSPLHF.

This chain uses TRBV4-1 with TRBJ2-5; the TCRdb call, TRBD1, lacks DNA for checking. Germline loops: CDR1 MGHRA, CDR2 YSYEKL. The CDR3 sequence is 16 residues long. The CDR3 sequence: CASSHQTGTLGETQYF.

The V gene is TRBV6-1, the J gene TRBJ1-1; TCRdb returns TRBD1, unconfirmable since there is no DNA. Per germline, CDR1 MNHNS and CDR2 SASEGT. This CDR3 spans 17 amino acids. The CDR3 protein is CASRKMGQGTMNTEAFF.

The gene calls are TRBV3-1 and TRBJ2-1; TCRdb outputs TRBD1, but without DNA this stays unchecked. This CDR3 has 14 residues. The V gene's germline CDR1 is LGHDT and CDR2 YNNKEL (reference sequence). CDR3 protein: CASGFEGGNNEQFF.

This rearrangement joins TRBV6-6 to TRBJ2-1. CDR1 is MNHNY, CDR2 SVGAGI, per germline (reference sequence). This CDR3 has 13 residues. The CDR3 sequence: CASSYSTYNEQFF.

This chain links TRBV2 with TRBJ2-1; TCRdb's D call of TRBD1 is untestable without DNA. Germline V CDR1 and CDR2: SNHLY, FYNNEI. This CDR3 region has 13 residues. The CDR3 reads CASSWGTDNEQFF.

This chain connects TRBV14 to TRBJ1-1. The CDR3 runs 16 residues. Germline CDR1 reads SGHDN; CDR2 reads FVKESK. The CDR3 here is CASSRDPLWSDTEAFF.

The chain has TRBV7-9 and TRBJ2-1; TCRdb gives TRBD1 as the D gene, but with no DNA this cannot be confirmed. This CDR3 is 17 amino acids long. CDR1 SEHNR and CDR2 FQNEAQ come from the germline V gene (reference sequence). This CDR3 is CASSLGRLAGGHNEQFF.

The rearrangement uses TRBV20-1 and TRBJ2-2; with no DNA, the TCRdb D assignment of TRBD1 cannot be verified. CDR1 DFQATT and CDR2 SNEGSKA come from the germline V gene (reference sequence). The CDR3 is made up of 16 amino acids. The CDR3 loop is CSARDLEDRDTGELFF.

The chain joins TRBV10-3 to TRBJ1-2; no DNA is available, so the TRBD1 call from TCRdb remains unchecked. The germline gives CDR1 ENHRY, CDR2 SYGVKD. This CDR3 spans 14 amino acids. CDR3 protein: CAISAGQRFYGYTF.

The chain uses TRBV5-1 and TRBJ1-6; lacking DNA, the TRBD1 call made by TCRdb goes unchecked. Germline CDR1 SGHRS, CDR2 YFSETQ. The CDR3 has 13 residues. The CDR3 region is CASRTQGDSPLHF.

The rearrangement links TRBV10-3 to TRBJ1-5; TCRdb returns TRBD1, unconfirmable since there is no DNA. Germline values: CDR1 ENHRY, CDR2 SYGVKD. CDR3 length: 14 residues. CDR3 amino acids: CAISVGGGNQPQHF.

The J gene is TRBJ1-4, the V gene TRBV5-1. Germline assignment: CDR1 SGHRS and CDR2 YFSETQ. This CDR3 is built from 15 residues. The CDR3 loop is CASSLSQGTNEKLFF.

The rearrangement joins TRBV7-7 to TRBJ2-2; TCRdb reports TRBD2, a call that lacks DNA to check it against. CDR3 length: 15 residues. The V gene's germline CDR1 is SSHAT and CDR2 FNYEAQ (reference sequence). The CDR3: CASSPFEGSAGELFF.